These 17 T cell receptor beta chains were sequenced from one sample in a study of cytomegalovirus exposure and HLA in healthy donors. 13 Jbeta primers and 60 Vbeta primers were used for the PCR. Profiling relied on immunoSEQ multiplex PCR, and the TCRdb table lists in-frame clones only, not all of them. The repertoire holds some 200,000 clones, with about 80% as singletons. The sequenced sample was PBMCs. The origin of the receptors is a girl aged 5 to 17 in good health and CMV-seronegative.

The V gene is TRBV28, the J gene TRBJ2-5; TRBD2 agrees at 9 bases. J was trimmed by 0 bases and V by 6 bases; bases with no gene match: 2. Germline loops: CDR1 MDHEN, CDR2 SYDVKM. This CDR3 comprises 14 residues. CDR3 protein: CASRIAGDQETQYF. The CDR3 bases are TGTGCCAGCAGAATAGCGGGGGACCAAGAGACCCAGTACTTC.

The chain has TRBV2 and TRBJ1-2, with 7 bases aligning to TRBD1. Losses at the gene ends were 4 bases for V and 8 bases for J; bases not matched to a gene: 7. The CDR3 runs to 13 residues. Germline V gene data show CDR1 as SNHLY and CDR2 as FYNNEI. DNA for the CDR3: TGTGCCAGCAGTGTCAGGGGACAGTACGGCTACACCTTC. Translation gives CASSVRGQYGYTF.

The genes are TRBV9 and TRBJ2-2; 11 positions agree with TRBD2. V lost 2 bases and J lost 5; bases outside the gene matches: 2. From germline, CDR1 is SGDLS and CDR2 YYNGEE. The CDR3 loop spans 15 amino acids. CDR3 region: CASSVSGGVTGELFF. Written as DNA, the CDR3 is TGTGCCAGCAGCGTTAGCGGGGGGGTGACCGGGGAGCTGTTTTTT.

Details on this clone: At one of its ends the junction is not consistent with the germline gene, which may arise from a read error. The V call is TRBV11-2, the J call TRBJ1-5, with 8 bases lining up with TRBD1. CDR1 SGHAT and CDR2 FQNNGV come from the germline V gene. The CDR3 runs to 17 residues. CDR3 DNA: TGTGCCAGCAGCCTAGAAGGGACAGGCGAGGGCAATCAGCCCCAGCATTTT. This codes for CASSLEGTGEGNQPQHF.

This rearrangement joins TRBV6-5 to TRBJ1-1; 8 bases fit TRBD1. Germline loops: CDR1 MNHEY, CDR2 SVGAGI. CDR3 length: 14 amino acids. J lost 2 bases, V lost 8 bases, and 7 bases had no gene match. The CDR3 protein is CASPLGTGNTEAFF. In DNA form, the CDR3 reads TGTGCCAGCCCCCTCGGGACAGGAAACACTGAAGCTTTCTTT.

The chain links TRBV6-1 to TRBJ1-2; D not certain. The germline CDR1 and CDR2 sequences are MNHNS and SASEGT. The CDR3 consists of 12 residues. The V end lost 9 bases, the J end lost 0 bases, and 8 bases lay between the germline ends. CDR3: CASGGTNYGYTF. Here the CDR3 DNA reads TGTGCCAGTGGAGGTACTAACTATGGCTACACCTTC.

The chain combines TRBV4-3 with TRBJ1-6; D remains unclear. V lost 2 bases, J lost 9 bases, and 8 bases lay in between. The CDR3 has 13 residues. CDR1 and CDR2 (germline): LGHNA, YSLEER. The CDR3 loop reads CASSQIEGSPLHF. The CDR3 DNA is TGCGCCAGCAGCCAAATTGAGGGTTCACCCCTCCACTTT.

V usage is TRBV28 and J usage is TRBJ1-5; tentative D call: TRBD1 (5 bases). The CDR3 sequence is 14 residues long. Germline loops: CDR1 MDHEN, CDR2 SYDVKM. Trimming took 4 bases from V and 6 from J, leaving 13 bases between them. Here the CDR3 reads CASSSGRALQPQHF. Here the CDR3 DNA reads TGTGCCAGCAGTTCGGGCAGGGCGCTTCAGCCCCAGCATTTT.

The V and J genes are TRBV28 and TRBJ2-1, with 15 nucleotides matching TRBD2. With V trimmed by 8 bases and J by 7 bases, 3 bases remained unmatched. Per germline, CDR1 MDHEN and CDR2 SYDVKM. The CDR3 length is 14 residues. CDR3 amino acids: CASGGLAGGNEQFF. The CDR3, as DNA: TGTGCCAGCGGTGGACTAGCGGGAGGGAATGAGCAGTTCTTC.

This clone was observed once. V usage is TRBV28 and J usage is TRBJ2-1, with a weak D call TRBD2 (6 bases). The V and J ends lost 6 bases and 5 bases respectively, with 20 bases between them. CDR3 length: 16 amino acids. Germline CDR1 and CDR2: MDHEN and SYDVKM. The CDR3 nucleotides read TGTGCCAGCAGATCCGACGTTTTCACTAGCAACAATGAGCAGTTCTTC. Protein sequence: CASRSDVFTSNNEQFF.

As DNA, the CDR3 is TGTGCCAGCAGCTTTAGAACAGGGCAACGAGGCAACTATGGCTACACCTTC. Translating gives CASSFRTGQRGNYGYTF. V and J are TRBV7-2 and TRBJ1-2, with D perhaps matching TRBD1 (6 bases). The CDR3 has 17 amino acids. Germline-derived CDR1 and CDR2 are SGHTA and FQGNSA. The germline V and J ends were trimmed by 3 bases and 2 bases, with 19 bases remaining between them.

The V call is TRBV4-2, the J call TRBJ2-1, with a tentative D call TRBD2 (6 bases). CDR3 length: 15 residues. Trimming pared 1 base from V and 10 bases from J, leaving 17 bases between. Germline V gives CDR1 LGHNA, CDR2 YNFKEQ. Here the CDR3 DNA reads TGTGCCAGCAGCCAAGCCGTTGGTACCGGGAGAGAGCAGTTCTTC. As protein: CASSQAVGTGREQFF.

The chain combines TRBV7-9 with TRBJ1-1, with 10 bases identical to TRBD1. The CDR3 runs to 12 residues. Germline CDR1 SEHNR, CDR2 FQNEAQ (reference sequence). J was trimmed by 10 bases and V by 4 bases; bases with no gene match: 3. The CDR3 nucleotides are TGTGCCAGCAGCTCGGGACAGGGGAGAGCTTTCTTT. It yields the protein CASSSGQGRAFF.

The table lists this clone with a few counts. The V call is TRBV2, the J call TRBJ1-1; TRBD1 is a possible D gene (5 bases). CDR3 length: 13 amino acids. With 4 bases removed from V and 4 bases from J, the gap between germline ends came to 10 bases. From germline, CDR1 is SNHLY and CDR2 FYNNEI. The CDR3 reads CASSVGEVTEAFF. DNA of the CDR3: TGTGCCAGCAGTGTAGGGGAAGTCACTGAAGCTTTCTTT.

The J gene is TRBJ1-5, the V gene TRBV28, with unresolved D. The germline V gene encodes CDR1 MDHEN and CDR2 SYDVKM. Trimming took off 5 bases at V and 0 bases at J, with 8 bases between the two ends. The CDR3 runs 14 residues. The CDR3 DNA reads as TGTGCCAGCAGTCGCGGGATTAGCAATCAGCCCCAGCATTTT. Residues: CASSRGISNQPQHF.

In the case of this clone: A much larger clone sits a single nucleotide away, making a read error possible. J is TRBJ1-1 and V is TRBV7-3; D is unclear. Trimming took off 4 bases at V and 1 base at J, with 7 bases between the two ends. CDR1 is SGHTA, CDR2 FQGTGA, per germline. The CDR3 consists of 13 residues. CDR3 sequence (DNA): TGTGCCAGCAGCTCCTCAGGGAACACTGAAGCTTTCTTT. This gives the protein CASSSSGNTEAFF.

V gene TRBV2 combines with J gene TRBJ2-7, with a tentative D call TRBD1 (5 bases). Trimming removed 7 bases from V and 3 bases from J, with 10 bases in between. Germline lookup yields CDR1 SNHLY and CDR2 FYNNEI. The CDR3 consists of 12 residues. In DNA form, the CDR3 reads TGTGCCAGCACCCTGACAGTCTACGAGCAGTACTTC. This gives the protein CASTLTVYEQYF.